This T cell receptor (beta chain) was captured by sequencing in a study of cytomegalovirus exposure and HLA in healthy donors. Whole-study results and caveats: Researchers reported in a later analysis that a missense DCLRE1C variant was tied to TCR beta V- and J-gene trimming. The study had only CMV serostatus as immune exposure information.

This clone was counted between two and nine times. Its antigen is currently unknown. Primers: 60 Vbeta forward and 13 Jbeta reverse. Clones were read by immunoSEQ multiplex PCR, and TCRdb kept only the in-frame ones, dropping some. This table has about 150,000 clones, around 79% appearing once. CDR3 length equals 13 residues. V was cut by 4 bases and J by 1 base, with 8 bases left in between. Germline V gives CDR1 SGHRS, CDR2 YFSETQ. J is TRBJ1-1 and V is TRBV5-1, with D possibly TRBD1 on 5 matching bases. The TCR originated in a man aged 25 to 40 in good health and CMV-seropositive. The source material was PBMCs. The CDR3 loop reads CASSQQGNTEAFF. Here the CDR3 DNA reads TGCGCCAGCAGCCAGCAGGGGAACACTGAAGCTTTCTTT.